The 3 T cell receptor beta chains given below trace back to one sample, sequenced in a study of blood T cells in healthy people across ages (dated by TCRdb to 2013 to 2016). Receptor amplification or capture employed 5' RACE. TCRdb names Illumina HiSeq 2500 as the instrument used. The second PCR ran for about 7 to 11 cycles and used a J-beta primer mix along with a sample-barcoded 5' primer. TCRdb's own reprocessing of the public reads used fastp at Q25 and MiXCR and kept productive beta chains. For every CDR3 protein sequence, its rows merge into one entry that carries the most common genes and DNA. The sample profile shows under 950,000 distinct CDR3 sequences; 20% to 25% of them were found once. Around a fifth of the sample lies in the top ten. Sample: blood. These receptor sequences come from a man between 65 and 85 years old in good health.

This clonotype has just a few counts. The chain has TRBV28 and TRBJ2-6, with 8 bases aligning to TRBD1. The germline V gene has CDR1 MDHEN and CDR2 SYDVKM. This CDR3 contains 14 residues. V trimming: 6 bases; J trimming: 10 bases; junction bases outside the gene matches: 8. As DNA, the CDR3 is TGTGCCAGCAGCCTGGGACAGGTAGGGAACGTCCTGACTTTC. This gives the protein CASSLGQVGNVLTF. Supplemented by reference TRBV28 and TRBJ2-6, the full variable domain reads DVKVTQSSRYLVKRTGEKVFLECVQDMDHENMFWYRQDPGLGLRLIYFSYDVKMKEKGDIPEGYSVSREKKERFSLILESASTNQTSMYLCASSLGQVGNVLTFGAGSRLTVL.

The chain carries TRBV20-1 and TRBJ2-1, with a possible D match to TRBD1 (6 bases). The assigned J gene may be wrong: the sequence end matches TRBJ2-7 better. Germline assignment: CDR1 DFQATT and CDR2 SNEGSKA (reference sequence). This CDR3 has 14 residues. CDR3 DNA sequence: TGCAGTGTTACGGACAGCCAAAAACTCTACGAGCAGTACTTC. Amino acids: CSVTDSQKLYEQYF.

This clonotype was picked up a small number of times. The chain is built from TRBV12-3 or TRBV12-4 and TRBJ1-5; a possible D gene is TRBD1 (5 bases). The CDR3 runs to 15 residues. Trimming pared 3 bases from V and 4 bases from J, leaving 13 bases between. In DNA, the CDR3 is TGTGCCAGCAGTTTGGGACCGGGGACTAATCAGCCCCAGCATTTT. It encodes CASSLGPGTNQPQHF.